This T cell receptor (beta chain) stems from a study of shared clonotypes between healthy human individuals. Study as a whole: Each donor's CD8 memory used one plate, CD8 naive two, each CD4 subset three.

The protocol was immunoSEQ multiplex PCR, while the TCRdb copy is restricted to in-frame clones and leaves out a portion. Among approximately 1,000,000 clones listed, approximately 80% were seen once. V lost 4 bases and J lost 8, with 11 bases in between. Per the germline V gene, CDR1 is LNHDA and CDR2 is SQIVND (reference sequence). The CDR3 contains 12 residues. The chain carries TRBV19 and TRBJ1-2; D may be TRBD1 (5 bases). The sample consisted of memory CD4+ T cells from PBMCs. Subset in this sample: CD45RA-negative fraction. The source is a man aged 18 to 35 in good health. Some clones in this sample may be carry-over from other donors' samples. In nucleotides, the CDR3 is TGTGCCAGTAGTACAGGGATCCGGGGCTACACCTTC. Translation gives CASSTGIRGYTF.